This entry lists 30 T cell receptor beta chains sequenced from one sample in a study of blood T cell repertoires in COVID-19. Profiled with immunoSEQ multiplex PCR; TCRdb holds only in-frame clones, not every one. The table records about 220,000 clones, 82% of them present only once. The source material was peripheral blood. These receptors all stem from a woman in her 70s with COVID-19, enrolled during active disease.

As DNA, the CDR3 is TGTGCCAGCAGCCCGGTTTATCCCAGACAGTACGAAGCTTTCTTT. The encoded protein is CASSPVYPRQYEAFF. The rearrangement joins TRBV28 to TRBJ1-1, with D possibly matching TRBD1 (5 bases). V was pared by 6 bases and J by 8 bases, with 22 bases between. The CDR3 contains 15 residues. Germline loops: CDR1 MDHEN, CDR2 SYDVKM.

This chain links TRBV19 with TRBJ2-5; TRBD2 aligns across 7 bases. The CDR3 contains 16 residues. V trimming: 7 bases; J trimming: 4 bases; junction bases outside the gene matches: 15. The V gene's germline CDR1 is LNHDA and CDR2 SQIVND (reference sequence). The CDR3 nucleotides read TGTGCCAGTAAGGGAGGCGCATGGCGGGAGCGAGAGACCCAGTACTTC. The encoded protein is CASKGGAWRERETQYF. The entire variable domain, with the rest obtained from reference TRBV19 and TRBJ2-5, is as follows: DGGITQSPKYLFRKEGQNVTLSCEQNLNHDAMYWYRQDPGQGLRLIYYSQIVNDFQKGDIAEGYSVSREKKESFPLTVTSAQKNPTAFYLCASKGGAWRERETQYFGPGTRLLVL.

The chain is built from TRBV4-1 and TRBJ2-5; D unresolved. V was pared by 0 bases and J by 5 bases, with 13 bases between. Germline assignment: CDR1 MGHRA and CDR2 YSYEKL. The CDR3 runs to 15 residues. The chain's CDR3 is CASSQEYPTRETQYF. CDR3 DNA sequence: TGCGCCAGCAGCCAAGAGTACCCGACGCGGGAGACCCAGTACTTC.

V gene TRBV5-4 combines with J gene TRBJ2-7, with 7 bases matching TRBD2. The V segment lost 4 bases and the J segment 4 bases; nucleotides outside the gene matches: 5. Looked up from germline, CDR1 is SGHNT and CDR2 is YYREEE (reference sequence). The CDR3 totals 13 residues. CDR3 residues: CASSPGLQYEQYF. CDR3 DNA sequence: TGTGCCAGCAGCCCGGGACTACAATACGAGCAGTACTTC. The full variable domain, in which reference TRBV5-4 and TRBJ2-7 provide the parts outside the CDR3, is ETGVTQSPTHLIKTRGQQVTLRCSSQSGHNTVSWYQQALGQGPQFIFQYYREEENGRGNFPPRFSGLQFPNYSSELNVNALELDDSALYLCASSPGLQYEQYFGPGTRLTVT.

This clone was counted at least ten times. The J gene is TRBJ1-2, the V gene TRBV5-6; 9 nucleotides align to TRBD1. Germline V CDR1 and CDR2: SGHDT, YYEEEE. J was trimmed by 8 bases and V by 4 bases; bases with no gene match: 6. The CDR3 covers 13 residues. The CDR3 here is CASSPRTGDGYTF. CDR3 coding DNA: TGTGCCAGCAGCCCGCGGACAGGGGACGGCTACACCTTC.

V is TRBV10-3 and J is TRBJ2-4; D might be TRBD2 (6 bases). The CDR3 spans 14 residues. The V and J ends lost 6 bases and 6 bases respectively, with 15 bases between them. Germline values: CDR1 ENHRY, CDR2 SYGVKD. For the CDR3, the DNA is TGTGCCATCAGCCCAGACCGGGACTTAAACATTCAGTACTTC. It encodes CAISPDRDLNIQYF.

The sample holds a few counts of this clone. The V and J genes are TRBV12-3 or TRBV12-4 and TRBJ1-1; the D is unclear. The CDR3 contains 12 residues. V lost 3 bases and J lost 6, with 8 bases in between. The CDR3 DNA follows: TGTGCCAGCAGTTTCGGGATGGCTGAAGCTTTCTTT. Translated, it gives CASSFGMAEAFF.

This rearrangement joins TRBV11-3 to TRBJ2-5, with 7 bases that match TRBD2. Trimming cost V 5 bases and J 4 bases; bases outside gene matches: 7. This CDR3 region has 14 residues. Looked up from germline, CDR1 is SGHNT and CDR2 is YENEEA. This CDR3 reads CASSPGAGVETQYF. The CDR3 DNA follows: TGTGCCAGCAGCCCCGGGGCGGGAGTAGAGACCCAGTACTTC.

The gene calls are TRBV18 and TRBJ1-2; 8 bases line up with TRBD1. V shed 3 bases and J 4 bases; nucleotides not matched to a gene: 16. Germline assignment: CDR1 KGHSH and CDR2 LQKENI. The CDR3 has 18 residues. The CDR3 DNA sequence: TGTGCCAGCTCACCTAGCACTAGATCCGGGACAGGCGTCTATGGCTACACCTTC. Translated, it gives CASSPSTRSGTGVYGYTF.

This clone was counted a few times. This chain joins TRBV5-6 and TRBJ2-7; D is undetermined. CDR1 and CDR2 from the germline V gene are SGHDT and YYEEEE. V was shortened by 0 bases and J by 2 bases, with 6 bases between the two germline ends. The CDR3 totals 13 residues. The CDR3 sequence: CASSLGRPYEQYF. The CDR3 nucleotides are TGTGCCAGCAGCTTGGGCAGGCCCTACGAGCAGTACTTC.

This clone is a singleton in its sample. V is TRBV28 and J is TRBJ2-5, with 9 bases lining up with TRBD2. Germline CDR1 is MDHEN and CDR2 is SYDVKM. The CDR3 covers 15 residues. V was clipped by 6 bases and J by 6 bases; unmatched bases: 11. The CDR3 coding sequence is TGTGCCAGCAGCCGAGAGAGGACTAGCGCAAAGACCCAGTACTTC. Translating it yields CASSRERTSAKTQYF.

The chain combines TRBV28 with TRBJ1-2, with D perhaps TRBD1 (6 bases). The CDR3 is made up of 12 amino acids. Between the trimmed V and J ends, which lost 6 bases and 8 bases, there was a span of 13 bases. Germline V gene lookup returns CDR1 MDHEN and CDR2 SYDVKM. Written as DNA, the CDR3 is TGTGCCAGCAGATCCACAGGGTTGGGCTACACCTTC. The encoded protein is CASRSTGLGYTF.

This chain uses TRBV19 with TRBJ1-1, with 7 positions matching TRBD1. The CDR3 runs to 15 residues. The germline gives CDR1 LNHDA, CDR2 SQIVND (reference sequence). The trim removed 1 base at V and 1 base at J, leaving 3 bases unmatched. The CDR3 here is CASSIGGQPNTEAFF. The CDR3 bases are TGTGCCAGTAGTATAGGGGGACAGCCGAACACTGAAGCTTTCTTT.

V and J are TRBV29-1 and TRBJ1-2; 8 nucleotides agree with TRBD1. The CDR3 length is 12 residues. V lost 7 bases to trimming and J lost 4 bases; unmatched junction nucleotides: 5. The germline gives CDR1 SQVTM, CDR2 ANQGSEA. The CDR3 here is CSGLTGVYGYTF. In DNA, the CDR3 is TGCAGCGGCCTGACAGGGGTCTATGGCTACACCTTC.

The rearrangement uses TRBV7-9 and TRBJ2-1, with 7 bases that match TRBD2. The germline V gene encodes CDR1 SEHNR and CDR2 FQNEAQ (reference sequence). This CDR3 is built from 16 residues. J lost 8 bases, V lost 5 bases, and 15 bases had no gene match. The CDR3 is CASSTGGGAGWYEQFF. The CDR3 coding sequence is TGTGCCAGCAGCACAGGCGGGGGAGCGGGGTGGTATGAGCAGTTCTTC.

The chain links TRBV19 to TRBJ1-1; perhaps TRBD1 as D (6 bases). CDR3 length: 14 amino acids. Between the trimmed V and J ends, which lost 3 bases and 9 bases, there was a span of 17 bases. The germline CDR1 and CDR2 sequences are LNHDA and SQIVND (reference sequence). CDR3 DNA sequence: TGTGCCAGTAGTATGCGGACAGATAAACTGAAAGCTTTCTTT. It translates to CASSMRTDKLKAFF.

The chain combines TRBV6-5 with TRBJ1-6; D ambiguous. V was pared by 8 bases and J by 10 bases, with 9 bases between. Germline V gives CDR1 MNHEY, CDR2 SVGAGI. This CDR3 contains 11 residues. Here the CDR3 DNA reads TGTGCCAGCGGGCCACGGTCACCCCTCCACTTT. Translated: CASGPRSPLHF.

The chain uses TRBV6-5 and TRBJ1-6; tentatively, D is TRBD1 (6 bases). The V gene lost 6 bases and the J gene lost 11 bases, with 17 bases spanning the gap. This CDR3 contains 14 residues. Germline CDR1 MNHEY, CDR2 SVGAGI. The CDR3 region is CASSSRDTAAPLHF. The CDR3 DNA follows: TGTGCCAGCAGCTCCCGGGACACAGCAGCACCCCTCCACTTT.

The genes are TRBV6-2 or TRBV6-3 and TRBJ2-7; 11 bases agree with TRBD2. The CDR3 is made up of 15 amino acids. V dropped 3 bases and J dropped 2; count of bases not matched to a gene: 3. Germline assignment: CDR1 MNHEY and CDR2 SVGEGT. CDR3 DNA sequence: TGTGCCAGCAGTTATTCACTAGCGGGAGCCTACGAGCAGTACTTC. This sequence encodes CASSYSLAGAYEQYF.

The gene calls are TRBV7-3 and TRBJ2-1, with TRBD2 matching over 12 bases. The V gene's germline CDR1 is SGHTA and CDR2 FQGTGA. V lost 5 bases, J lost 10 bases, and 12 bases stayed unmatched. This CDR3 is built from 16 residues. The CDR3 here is CASSPTSGSSLREQFF. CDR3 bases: TGTGCCAGCAGCCCGACTAGCGGGAGTTCCCTTAGAGAGCAGTTCTTC. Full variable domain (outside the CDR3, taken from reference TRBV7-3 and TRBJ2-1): GAGVSQTPSNKVTEKGKYVELRCDPISGHTALYWYRQSLGQGPEFLIYFQGTGAADDSGLPNDRFFAVRPEGSVSTLKIQRTERGDSAVYLCASSPTSGSSLREQFFGPGTRLTVL.

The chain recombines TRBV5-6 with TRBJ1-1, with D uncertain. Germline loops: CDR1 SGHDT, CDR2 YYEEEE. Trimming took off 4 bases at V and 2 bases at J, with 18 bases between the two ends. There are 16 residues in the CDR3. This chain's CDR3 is CASSTLSERGNTEAFF. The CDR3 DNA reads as TGTGCCAGCAGCACTCTCTCCGAGAGAGGAAACACTGAAGCTTTCTTT. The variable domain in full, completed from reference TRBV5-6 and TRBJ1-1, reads DAGVTQSPTHLIKTRGQQVTLRCSPKSGHDTVSWYQQALGQGPQFIFQYYEEEERQRGNFPDRFSGHQFPNYSSELNVNALLLGDSALYLCASSTLSERGNTEAFFGQGTRLTVV.

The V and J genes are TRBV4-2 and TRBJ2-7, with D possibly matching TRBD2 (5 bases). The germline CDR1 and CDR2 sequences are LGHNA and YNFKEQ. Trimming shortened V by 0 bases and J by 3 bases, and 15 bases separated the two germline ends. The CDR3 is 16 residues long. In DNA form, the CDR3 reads TGTGCCAGCAGCCAAGATCTGGACTCTAACAACTACGAGCAGTACTTC. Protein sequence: CASSQDLDSNNYEQYF.

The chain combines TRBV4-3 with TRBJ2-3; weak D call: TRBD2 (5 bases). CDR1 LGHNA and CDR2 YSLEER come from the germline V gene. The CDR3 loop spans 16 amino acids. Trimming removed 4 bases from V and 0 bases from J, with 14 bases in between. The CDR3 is CASSPYQERSTDTQYF. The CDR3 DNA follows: TGCGCCAGCAGCCCATACCAGGAGCGGAGCACAGATACGCAGTATTTT.

CDR3 amino acids: CASSSRLEDRGGGYTF. In DNA, the CDR3 is TGCGCCAGCAGCTCCCGACTGGAGGACAGGGGGGGTGGCTACACCTTC. V usage is TRBV5-1 and J usage is TRBJ1-2; 10 bases fit TRBD1. This CDR3 is 16 amino acids long. J gave up 7 bases and V 3 bases, and 12 bases lay outside the gene matches. Germline CDR1 is SGHRS and CDR2 is YFSETQ.

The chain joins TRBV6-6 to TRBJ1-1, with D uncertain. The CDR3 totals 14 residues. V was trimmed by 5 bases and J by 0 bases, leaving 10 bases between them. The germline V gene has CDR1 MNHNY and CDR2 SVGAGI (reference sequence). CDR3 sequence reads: CASSIPEMNTEAFF. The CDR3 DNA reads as TGTGCCAGCAGTATACCAGAAATGAACACTGAAGCTTTCTTT.

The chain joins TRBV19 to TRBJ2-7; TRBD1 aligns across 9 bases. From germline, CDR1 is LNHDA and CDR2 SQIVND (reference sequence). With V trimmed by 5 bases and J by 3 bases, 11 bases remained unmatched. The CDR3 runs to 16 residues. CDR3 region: CASSPTGQGRSYEQYF. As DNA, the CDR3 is TGTGCCAGTAGTCCGACGGGACAGGGAAGAAGCTACGAGCAGTACTTC.

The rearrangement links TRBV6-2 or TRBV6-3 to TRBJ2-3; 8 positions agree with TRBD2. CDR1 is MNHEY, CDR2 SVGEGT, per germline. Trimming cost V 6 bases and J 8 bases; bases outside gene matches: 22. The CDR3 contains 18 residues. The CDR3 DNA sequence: TGTGCCAGCAGCCCCCACCCCGGGACTAGGTCTGGGCGAGGTACGCAGTATTTT. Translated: CASSPHPGTRSGRGTQYF.

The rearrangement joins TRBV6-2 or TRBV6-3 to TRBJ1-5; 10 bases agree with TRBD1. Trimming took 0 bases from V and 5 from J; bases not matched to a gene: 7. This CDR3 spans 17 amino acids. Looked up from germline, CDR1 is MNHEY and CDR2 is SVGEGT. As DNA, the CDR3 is TGTGCCAGCAGTTACTCCCTTGGACAGGGGGAATATCAGCCCCAGCATTTT. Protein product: CASSYSLGQGEYQPQHF.

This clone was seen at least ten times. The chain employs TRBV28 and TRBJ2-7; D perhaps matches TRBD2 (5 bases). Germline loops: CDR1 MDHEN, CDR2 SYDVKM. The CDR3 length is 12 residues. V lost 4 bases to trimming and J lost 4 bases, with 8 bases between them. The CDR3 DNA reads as TGTGCCAGCAGTTGGACGGGATACGAGCAGTACTTC. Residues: CASSWTGYEQYF.

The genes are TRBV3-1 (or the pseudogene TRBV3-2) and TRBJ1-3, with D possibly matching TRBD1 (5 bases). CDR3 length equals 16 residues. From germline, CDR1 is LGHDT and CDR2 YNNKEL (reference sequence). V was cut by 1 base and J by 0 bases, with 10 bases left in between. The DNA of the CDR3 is TGTGCCAGCAGCCAAGTAGGCGGGACCTCTGGAAACACCATATATTTT. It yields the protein CASSQVGGTSGNTIYF.